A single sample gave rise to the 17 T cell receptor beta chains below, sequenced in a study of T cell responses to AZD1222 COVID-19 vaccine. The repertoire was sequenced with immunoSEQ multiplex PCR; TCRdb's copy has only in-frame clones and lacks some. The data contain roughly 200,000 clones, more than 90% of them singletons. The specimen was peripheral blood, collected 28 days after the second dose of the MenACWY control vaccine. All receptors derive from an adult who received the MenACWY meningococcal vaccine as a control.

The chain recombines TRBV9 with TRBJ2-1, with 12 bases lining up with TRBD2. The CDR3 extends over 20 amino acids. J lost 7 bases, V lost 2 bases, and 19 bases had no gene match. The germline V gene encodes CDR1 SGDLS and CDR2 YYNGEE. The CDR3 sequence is CASSVQSASGRGGGRNEQFF. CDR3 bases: TGTGCCAGCAGCGTGCAATCGGCTAGCGGGAGGGGAGGGGGGAGGAATGAGCAGTTCTTC.

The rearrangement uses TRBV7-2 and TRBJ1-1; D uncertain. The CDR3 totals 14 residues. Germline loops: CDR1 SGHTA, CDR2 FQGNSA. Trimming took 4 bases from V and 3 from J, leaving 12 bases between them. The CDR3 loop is CASSSEDWHTEAFF. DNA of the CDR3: TGTGCCAGCAGCTCCGAGGACTGGCACACTGAAGCTTTCTTT. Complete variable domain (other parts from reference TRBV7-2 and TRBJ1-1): GAGVSQSPSNKVTEKGKDVELRCDPISGHTALYWYRQSLGQGLEFLIYFQGNSAPDKSGLPSDRFSAERTGGSVSTLTIQRTQQEDSAVYLCASSSEDWHTEAFFGQGTRLTVV.

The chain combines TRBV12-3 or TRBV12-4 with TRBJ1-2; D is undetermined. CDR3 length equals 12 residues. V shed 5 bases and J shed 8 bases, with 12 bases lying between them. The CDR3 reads CASSLAGEGYTF. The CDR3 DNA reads TGTGCCAGCAGTCTCGCTGGGGAGGGCTACACCTTC.

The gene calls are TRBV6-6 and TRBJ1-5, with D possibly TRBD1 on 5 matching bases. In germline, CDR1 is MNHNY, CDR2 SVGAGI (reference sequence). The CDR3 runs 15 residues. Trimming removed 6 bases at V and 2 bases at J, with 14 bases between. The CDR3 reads CASSLRDWGNQPQHF. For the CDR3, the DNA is TGTGCCAGCAGCCTCAGGGACTGGGGCAATCAGCCCCAGCATTTT.

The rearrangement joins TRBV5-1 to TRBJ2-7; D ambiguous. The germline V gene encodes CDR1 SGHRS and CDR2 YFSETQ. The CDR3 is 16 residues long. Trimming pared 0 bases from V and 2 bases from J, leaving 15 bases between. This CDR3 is CASSLDAGLIPYEQYF. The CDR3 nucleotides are TGCGCCAGCAGCTTGGATGCAGGCCTGATCCCCTACGAGCAGTACTTC.

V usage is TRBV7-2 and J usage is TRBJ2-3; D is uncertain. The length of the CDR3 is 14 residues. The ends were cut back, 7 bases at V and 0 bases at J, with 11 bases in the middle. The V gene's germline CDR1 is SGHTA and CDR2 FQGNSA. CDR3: CASTPILSTDTQYF. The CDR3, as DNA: TGTGCCAGCACCCCAATTCTAAGCACAGATACGCAGTATTTT.

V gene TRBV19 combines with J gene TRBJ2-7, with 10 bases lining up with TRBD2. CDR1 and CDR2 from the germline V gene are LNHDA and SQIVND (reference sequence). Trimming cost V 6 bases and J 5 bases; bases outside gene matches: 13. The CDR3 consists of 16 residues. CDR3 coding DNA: TGTGCCAGTAGACACGGGGCTAGCGGGAGTAGCAACGAGCAGTACTTC. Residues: CASRHGASGSSNEQYF. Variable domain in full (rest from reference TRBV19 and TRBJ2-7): DGGITQSPKYLFRKEGQNVTLSCEQNLNHDAMYWYRQDPGQGLRLIYYSQIVNDFQKGDIAEGYSVSREKKESFPLTVTSAQKNPTAFYLCASRHGASGSSNEQYFGPGTRLTVT.

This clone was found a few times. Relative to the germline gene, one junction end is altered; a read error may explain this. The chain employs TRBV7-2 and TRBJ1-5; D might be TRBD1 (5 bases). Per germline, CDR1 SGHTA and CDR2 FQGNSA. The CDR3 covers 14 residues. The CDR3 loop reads CASSLRQGNQPQHF. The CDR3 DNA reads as TGTGCCAGCAGCTTAAGGCAGGGCAACCAGCCCCAGCATTTT.

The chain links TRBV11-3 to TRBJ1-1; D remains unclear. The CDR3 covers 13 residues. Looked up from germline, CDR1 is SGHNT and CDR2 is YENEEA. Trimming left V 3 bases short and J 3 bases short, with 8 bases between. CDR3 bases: TGTGCCAGCAGCTTTGGGCCTTACACTGAAGCTTTCTTT. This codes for CASSFGPYTEAFF.

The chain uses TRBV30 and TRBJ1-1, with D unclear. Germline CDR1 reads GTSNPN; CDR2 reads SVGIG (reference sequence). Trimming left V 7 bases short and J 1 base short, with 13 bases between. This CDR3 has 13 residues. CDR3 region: CASYDQANTEAFF. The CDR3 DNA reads TGTGCCTCGTATGATCAAGCGAACACTGAAGCTTTCTTT.

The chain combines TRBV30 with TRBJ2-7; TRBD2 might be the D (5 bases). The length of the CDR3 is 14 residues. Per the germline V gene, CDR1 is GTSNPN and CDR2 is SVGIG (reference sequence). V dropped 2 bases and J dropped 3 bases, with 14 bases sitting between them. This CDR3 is CAWSPGMASYEQYF. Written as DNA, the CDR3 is TGTGCCTGGAGTCCCGGGATGGCCAGCTACGAGCAGTACTTC.

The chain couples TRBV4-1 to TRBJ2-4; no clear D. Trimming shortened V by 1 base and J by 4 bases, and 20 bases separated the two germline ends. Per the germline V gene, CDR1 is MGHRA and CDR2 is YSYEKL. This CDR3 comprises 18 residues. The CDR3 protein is CASSQALPTVGSKNIQYF. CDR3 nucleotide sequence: TGCGCCAGCAGCCAAGCCCTCCCTACAGTGGGTTCTAAAAACATTCAGTACTTC.

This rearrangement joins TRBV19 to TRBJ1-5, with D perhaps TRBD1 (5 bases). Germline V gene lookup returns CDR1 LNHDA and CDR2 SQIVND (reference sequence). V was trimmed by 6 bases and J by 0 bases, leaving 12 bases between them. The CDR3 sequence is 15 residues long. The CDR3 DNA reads TGTGCCAGTAGCGTCGACAGTGATAGCAATCAGCCCCAGCATTTT. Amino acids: CASSVDSDSNQPQHF. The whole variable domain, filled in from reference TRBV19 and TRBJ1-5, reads DGGITQSPKYLFRKEGQNVTLSCEQNLNHDAMYWYRQDPGQGLRLIYYSQIVNDFQKGDIAEGYSVSREKKESFPLTVTSAQKNPTAFYLCASSVDSDSNQPQHFGDGTRLSIL.

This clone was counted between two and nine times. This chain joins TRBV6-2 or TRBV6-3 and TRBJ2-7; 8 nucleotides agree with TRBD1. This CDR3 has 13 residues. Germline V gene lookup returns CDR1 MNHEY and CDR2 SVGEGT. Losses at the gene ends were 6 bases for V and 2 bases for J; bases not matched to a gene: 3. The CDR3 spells CASSRTGTYEQYF. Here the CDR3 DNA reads TGTGCCAGCAGCCGGACAGGGACCTACGAGCAGTACTTC.

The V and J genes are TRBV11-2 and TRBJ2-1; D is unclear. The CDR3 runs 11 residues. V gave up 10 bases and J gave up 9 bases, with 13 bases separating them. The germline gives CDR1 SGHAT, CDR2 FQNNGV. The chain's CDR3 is CATSTGVEQFF. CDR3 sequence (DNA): TGTGCCACGTCTACTGGGGTTGAGCAGTTCTTC.

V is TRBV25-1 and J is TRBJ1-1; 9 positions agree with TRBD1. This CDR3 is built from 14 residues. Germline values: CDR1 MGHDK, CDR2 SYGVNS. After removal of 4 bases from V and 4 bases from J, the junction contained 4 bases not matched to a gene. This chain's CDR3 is CASSGPGQGTEAFF. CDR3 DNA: TGTGCCAGCAGTGGCCCGGGACAGGGCACTGAAGCTTTCTTT. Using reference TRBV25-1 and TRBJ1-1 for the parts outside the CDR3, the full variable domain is EADIYQTPRYLVIGTGKKITLECSQTMGHDKMYWYQQDPGMELHLIHYSYGVNSTEKGDLSSESTVSRIRTEHFPLTLESARPSHTSQYLCASSGPGQGTEAFFGQGTRLTVV.

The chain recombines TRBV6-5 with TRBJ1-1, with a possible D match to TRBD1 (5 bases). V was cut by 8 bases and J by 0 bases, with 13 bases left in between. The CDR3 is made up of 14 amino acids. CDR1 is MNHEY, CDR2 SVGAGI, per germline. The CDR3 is CASGHWGMNTEAFF. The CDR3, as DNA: TGTGCCAGCGGACATTGGGGCATGAACACTGAAGCTTTCTTT.